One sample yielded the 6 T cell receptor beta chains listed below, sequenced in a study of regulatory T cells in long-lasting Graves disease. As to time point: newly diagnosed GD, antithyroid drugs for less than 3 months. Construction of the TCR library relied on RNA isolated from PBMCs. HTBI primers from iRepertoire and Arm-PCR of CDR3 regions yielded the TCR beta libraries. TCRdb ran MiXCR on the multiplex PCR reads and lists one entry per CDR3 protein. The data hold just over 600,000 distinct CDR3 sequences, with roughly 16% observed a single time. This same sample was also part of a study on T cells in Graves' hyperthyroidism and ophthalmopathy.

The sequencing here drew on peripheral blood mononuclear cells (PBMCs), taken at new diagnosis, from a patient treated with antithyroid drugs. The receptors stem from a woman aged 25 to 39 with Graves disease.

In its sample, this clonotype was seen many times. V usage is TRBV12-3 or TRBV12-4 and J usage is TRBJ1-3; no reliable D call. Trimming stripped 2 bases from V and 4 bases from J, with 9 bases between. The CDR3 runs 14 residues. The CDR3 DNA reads TGTGCCAGCAGTTTATTTGAGGCCGGAAACACCATATATTTT. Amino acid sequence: CASSLFEAGNTIYF.

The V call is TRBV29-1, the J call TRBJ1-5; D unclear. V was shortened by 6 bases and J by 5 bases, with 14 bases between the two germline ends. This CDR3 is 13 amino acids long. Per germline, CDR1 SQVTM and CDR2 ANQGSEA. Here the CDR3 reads CSVAGSAYQPQHF. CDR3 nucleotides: TGCAGCGTCGCCGGGTCCGCTTATCAGCCCCAGCATTTT.

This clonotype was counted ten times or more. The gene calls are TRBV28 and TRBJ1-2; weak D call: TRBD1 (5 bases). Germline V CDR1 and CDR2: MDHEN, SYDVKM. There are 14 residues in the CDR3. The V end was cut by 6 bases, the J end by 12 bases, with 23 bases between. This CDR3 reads CASSQGTGVASHTF. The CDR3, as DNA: TGTGCCAGCAGCCAGGGAACTGGGGTAGCCTCACACACCTTC.

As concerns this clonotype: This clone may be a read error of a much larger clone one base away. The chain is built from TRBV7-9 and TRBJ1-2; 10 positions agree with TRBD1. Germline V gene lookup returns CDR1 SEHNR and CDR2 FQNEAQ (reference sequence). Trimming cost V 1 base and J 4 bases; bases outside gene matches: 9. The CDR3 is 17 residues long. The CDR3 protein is CASSLVGQGGRPYGYTF. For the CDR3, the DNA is TGTGCCAGCAGCTTAGTAGGACAGGGGGGCCGCCCCTATGGCTACACCTTC.

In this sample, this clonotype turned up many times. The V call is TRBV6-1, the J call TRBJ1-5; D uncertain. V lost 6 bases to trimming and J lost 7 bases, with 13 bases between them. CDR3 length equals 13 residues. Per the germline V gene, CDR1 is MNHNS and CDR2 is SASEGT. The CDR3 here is CASRPKVWQPQHF. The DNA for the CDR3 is TGTGCCAGCAGACCCAAGGTTTGGCAGCCCCAGCATTTT.

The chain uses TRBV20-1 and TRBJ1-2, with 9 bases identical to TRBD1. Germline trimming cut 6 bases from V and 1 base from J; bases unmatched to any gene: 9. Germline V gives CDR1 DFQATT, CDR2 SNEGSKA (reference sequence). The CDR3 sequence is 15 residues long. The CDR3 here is CSASGQGSNNYGYTF. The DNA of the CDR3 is TGCAGTGCAAGCGGACAGGGGTCGAATAACTATGGCTACACCTTC.